The present TCR beta chain was sequenced within a study of human T cells and chemical hapten exposure. Study at large: TCR yields per sample varied mostly from small pooled library volume differences.

Findings of the study overall: Compared with pre-sensitization or healthy control sets, expanded TCRs clustered more. Patch test score was positively correlated with the counts of TCRs that had expanded at PT1. Counts of TCRs above 1 in 1000 frequency stayed unchanged with DPC sensitization.

To note about this clonotype: Its antigen remains unidentified.

TCRdb itself ran the RACE reads through MiXCR, one entry per CDR3 protein. This table has about 89,000 distinct CDR3 sequences, more than 10% appearing once. Specified time point: pre-sensitization, week 0. Treatment given: therapeutic diphenylcyclopropenone sensitization with weekly scalp DPC. The input for sequencing was whole blood, taken in connection with sensitization to the hapten diphenylcyclopropenone (DPC). The TCR originated in a woman in her sixties or seventies with alopecia areata. Some clones in this sample may be carry-over from other donors' samples.

CDR3 nucleotide sequence: TGTGCCAGCAGAGAAATAGGACAGGGGGGTAGGACCCAGTACTTC. Protein: CASREIGQGGRTQYF. The chain employs TRBV5-6 and TRBJ2-5; 10 bases agree with TRBD1. V lost 5 bases to trimming and J lost 7 bases; unmatched junction nucleotides: 11. Looked up from germline, CDR1 is SGHDT and CDR2 is YYEEEE. The CDR3 contains 15 residues.